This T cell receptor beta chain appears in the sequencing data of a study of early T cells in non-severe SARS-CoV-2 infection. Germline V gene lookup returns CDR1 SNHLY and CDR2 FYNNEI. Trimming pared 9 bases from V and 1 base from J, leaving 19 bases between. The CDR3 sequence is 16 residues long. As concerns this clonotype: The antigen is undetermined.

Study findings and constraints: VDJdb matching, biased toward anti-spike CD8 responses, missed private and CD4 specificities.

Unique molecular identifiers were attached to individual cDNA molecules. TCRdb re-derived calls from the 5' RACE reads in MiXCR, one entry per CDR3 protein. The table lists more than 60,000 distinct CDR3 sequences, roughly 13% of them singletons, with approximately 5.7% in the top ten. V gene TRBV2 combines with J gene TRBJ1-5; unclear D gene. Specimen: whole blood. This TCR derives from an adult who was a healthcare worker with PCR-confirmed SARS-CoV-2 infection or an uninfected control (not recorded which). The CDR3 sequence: CASQLHRHASNQPQHF. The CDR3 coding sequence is TGTGCCAGTCAGCTACACCGACATGCAAGCAATCAGCCCCAGCATTTT.